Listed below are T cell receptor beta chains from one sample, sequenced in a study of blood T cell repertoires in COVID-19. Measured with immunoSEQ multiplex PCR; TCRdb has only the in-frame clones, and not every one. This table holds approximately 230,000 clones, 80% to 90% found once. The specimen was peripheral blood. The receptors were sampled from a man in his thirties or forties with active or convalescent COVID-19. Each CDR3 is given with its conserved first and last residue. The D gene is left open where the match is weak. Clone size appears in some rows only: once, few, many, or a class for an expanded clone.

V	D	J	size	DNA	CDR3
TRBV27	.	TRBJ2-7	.	TGTGCCAGCAGTTCCCAGGCGGGGTCCTACGAGCAGTACTTC	CASSSQAGSYEQYF
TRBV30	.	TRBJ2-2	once	TGTGCCTGGAGTCGACTGCCCCAGGGGAACACCGGGGAGCTGTTTTTT	CAWSRLPQGNTGELFF
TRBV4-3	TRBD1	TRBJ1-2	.	TGCGCCAGCAGCCAAGCGGACAGGATCGGCGGCTACACCTTC	CASSQADRIGGYTF
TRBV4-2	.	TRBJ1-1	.	TGTGCCAGCAGCAACAGGGTAGGGTCTGAAGCTTTCTTT	CASSNRVGSEAFF
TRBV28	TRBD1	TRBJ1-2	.	TGTGCCAGCAGTCCCTCGACAGGGCCGCGTAACTATGGCTACACCTTC	CASSPSTGPRNYGYTF
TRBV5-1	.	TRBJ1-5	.	TGCGCCAGCAGCTTGTGGGGAGACGATCAGCCCCAGCATTTT	CASSLWGDDQPQHF
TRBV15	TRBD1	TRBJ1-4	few	TGTGCCACCAGCAGGGATGGACAGGCTAATGAAAAACTGTTTTTT	CATSRDGQANEKLFF
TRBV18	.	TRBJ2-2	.	TGTGCCAGCAAACCGGGACAGAACACCGGGGAGCTGTTTTTT	CASKPGQNTGELFF
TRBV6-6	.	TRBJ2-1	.	TGTGCCAGCAGTTACGCGGGGAATGAGCAGTTCTTC	CASSYAGNEQFF
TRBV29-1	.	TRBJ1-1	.	TGCAGCGTTGAAGATTCGGCTTTCTTT	CSVEDSAFF
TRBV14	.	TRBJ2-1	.	TGTGCCAGCAGCCAGGCCTTAGGGGGGGGCAGCGCTCACCGTGCGCAGTTCTTC	CASSQALGGGSAHRAQFF
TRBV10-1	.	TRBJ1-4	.	TGCGCCAGCAGGCCTGGCCCAACAGCTTCAACTAATGAAAAACTGTTTTTT	CASRPGPTASTNEKLFF
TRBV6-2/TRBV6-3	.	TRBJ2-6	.	TGTGCCAGCAGTCACGGGGGATCTGGGGCCAACGTCCTGACTTTC	CASSHGGSGANVLTF
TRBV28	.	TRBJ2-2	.	TGTGCCAGCAAGTTTGGCGGGCGGTACACCGGGGAGCTGTTTTTT	CASKFGGRYTGELFF
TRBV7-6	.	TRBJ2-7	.	TGTGCCAGCAGCAACCCCCCGAGCCGCTCCTACGAGCAGTACTTC	CASSNPPSRSYEQYF
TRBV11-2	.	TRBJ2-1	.	TGTGCCAGTCAAGGGGTCCTCGAGCAGTTCTTC	CASQGVLEQFF
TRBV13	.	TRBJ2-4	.	TGTGCCAGCAGCTCGAAAAACGACAGTCCCAAAAACATTCAGTACTTC	CASSSKNDSPKNIQYF
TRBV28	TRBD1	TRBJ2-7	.	TGTGCCAGCACCCAGGGGGCGTCCTACGAGCAGTACTTC	CASTQGASYEQYF
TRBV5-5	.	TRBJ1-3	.	TGTGCCAGCAGCCCGGCCGGGCAGGAGGGGGGAAACACCATATATTTT	CASSPAGQEGGNTIYF
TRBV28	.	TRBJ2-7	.	TGTGCCAGCAGTTTACGTCCGGGAGAGGGCTACGAGCAGTACTTC	CASSLRPGEGYEQYF
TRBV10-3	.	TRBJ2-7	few	TGTGCCCACGCCACGACGGACGGGAAGGGCTACGAGCAGTACTTC	CAHATTDGKGYEQYF
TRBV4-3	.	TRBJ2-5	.	TGCGCCAGCAGCCAAAGTTGGGGCGAATCGTGGGAGACCCAGTACTTC	CASSQSWGESWETQYF
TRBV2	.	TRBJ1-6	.	TGTGCCAGCAGTCCCGGGACTGCCCGTTCACCCCTCCACTTT	CASSPGTARSPLHF
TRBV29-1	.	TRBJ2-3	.	TGCCTCGTGGAGGGGGCTAGCACAGATACGCAGTATTTT	CLVEGASTDTQYF
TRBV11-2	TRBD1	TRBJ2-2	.	TGTGCCAGCAGCTTAGCGGTGACAGGGGTCACCGGGGAGCTGTTTTTT	CASSLAVTGVTGELFF
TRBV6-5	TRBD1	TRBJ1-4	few	TGTGCCAGCAGTTTTGGACAGGGGTCGTGGAAACTGTTTTTT	CASSFGQGSWKLFF
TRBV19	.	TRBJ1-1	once	TGTGCCAGTAGTATGGGTCAGGTACCGAACACTGAAGCTTTCTTT	CASSMGQVPNTEAFF
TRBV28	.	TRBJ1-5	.	TGTGGGACAACCGGGACAACCAATCAGCCCCAGCATTTT	CGTTGTTNQPQHF
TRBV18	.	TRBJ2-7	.	TGTGCCAGCTCACCGGCGACAAACGAGCAGTACTTC	CASSPATNEQYF